The rows below give T cell receptor beta chains drawn from one sample of a study of OX40 agonist ivuxolimab in advanced cancers. Profiled with immunoSEQ multiplex PCR; TCRdb holds only in-frame clones, not every one. The sample shows around 60,000 clones, around 79% of them seen only once. Sample: CD4+ or CD8+ T cells sorted from blood, taken in a trial of the OX40 agonist ivuxolimab. These TCRs come from an adult with an advanced solid tumor such as melanoma, head and neck, liver or kidney cancer. CDR3s include the opening cysteine and the closing phenylalanine or tryptophan. The order of the fields is J gene, V gene, CDR3 protein.

>TRBJ1-5|TRBV2
CASSEGGGPNQPQHF
>TRBJ2-5|TRBV15
CATSIDRGQYF
>TRBJ1-2|TRBV19
CASSPSDGRGYTF
>TRBJ2-7|TRBV9
CASSPTGTDLTYEQYF
>TRBJ1-1|TRBV18
CASSPWGGRMNTEAFF
>TRBJ1-5|TRBV10-3
CAINDRGPNQPQHF
>TRBJ1-5|TRBV15
CATSREDRNQPQHF
>TRBJ2-4|TRBV2
CASSAGNIQYF
>TRBJ2-3|TRBV18
CASSTGGTTDTQYF
>TRBJ2-1|TRBV19
CASSTHSAGGNEQFF
>TRBJ2-5|TRBV5-4
CASGIQGETQYF
>TRBJ2-1|TRBV2
CASSEPRRQVEQFF
>TRBJ2-7|TRBV19
CASSRGGAELGLQYF
>TRBJ2-7|TRBV10-3
CAITVAASNEQYF
>TRBJ2-7|TRBV7-9
CASSRGLEPTGDEQYF
>TRBJ1-1|TRBV27
CASSSEDGGLTEAFF
>TRBJ2-7|TRBV15
CATSSASGPYEQYF
>TRBJ2-7|TRBV6-5
CASSSGTAIRRYEQYF
>TRBJ1-2|TRBV19
CASSSVADYGYTF
>TRBJ2-5|TRBV7-9
CASSRTGTQETQYF
>TRBJ2-5|TRBV28
CASTLSGLAGDSLQETQYF
>TRBJ2-5|TRBV4-3
CASSRGTSGGETQYF
>TRBJ2-7|TRBV9
CASSVDSSYEQYF
>TRBJ2-7|TRBV7-2
CASSFQTSGAIPSAGQYF
>TRBJ2-5|TRBV4-1
CASSQEPTSGTQYF
>TRBJ1-6|TRBV28
CASSFHRVENSPLHF
>TRBJ2-5|TRBV7-6
CASSLVQETQYF
>TRBJ2-2|TRBV28
CASNKNTGELFF
>TRBJ2-1|TRBV30
CAWSGDRNNEQFF
>TRBJ2-2|TRBV7-2
CASSARVTGELFF
>TRBJ2-2|TRBV27
CASSRFTGELFF
>TRBJ2-5|TRBV28
CASSFVWGPQETQYF
>TRBJ2-7|TRBV7-8
CASSLRQEYEQYF
>TRBJ2-5|TRBV2
CASRGETGPREDF
>TRBJ1-1|TRBV6-6
CASSYDGNTEAFF
>TRBJ1-1|TRBV7-2
CASSYGQGGNTEAFF
>TRBJ1-3|TRBV9
CASSLLVAGNTIYF
>TRBJ2-3|TRBV7-2
CASSSSFTDTQYF
>TRBJ1-5|TRBV7-8
CASSLVGLNQPQHF
>TRBJ2-7|TRBV11-1
CASSLGASGSYEQYF
>TRBJ2-2|TRBV9
CASSVAGSNTGELFF
>TRBJ2-5|TRBV5-4
CASSPRVEFQETQYF
>TRBJ1-6|TRBV6-1
CASSEAGDSYNSPLHF
>TRBJ1-1|TRBV29-1
CSVEAGLNTEAFF
>TRBJ2-1|TRBV19
CASSTRDRAYNEQFF
>-|TRBV6-1
CASSEVGQGPYEQYF
>TRBJ2-1|TRBV6-5
CASSTTGGAYNEQFF
>TRBJ2-3|TRBV7-3
CASSSGPGADTQYF
>TRBJ1-2|TRBV10-2
CASSESGTGGLDGYTF
>TRBJ1-3|TRBV9
CASSGNTIYF
>TRBJ2-3|TRBV9
CASSPTLGTQYF
>TRBJ2-7|TRBV7-9
CASSFWTSGSGEQYF
>TRBJ1-1|TRBV28
CASSLRGAGPEAFF
>TRBJ1-1|TRBV20-1
CSATRTGEAFF
>TRBJ1-5|TRBV18
CASSPPGQGHQPQHF